The present T cell receptor beta chain was sequenced within a study of cytomegalovirus exposure and HLA in healthy donors. Study observations and caveats: Overall, around 160 TCR beta chains were annotated as cytomegalovirus-associated. For cytomegalovirus status, the classifier reportedly gave diagnoses with high specificity and sensitivity.

Comments on this clone: The antigen is not known.

This CDR3 is 14 amino acids long. The J segment lost 2 bases and the V segment lost 7 bases, leaving 7 bases of the junction unmatched. The germline CDR1 and CDR2 sequences are MDHEN and SYDVKM. Method: immunoSEQ multiplex PCR; TCRdb's copy keeps in-frame clones and lacks some. The sample yields a few hundred thousand clones, 85% to 90% seen once. The rearrangement joins TRBV28 to TRBJ2-7; 8 positions agree with TRBD1. This TCR came from a woman aged 18-29 years in good health and CMV-seronegative. The sample was PBMCs. The CDR3 spells CASNSGTGTYEQYF. CDR3 coding DNA: TGTGCCAGCAATTCAGGGACAGGAACCTACGAGCAGTACTTC.